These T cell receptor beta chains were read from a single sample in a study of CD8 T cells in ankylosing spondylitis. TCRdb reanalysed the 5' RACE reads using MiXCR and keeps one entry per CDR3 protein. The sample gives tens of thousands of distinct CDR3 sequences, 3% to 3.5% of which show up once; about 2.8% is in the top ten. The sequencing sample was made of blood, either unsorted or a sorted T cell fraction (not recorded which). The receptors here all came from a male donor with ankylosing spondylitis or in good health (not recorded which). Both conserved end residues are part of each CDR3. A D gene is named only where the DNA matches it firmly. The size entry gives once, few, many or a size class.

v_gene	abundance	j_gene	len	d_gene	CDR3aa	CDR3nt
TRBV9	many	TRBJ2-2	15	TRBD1	CASSGGQGAAGELFF	TGTGCCAGCAGCGGCGGACAGGGGGCGGCCGGGGAGCTGTTTTTT
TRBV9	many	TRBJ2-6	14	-	CASSVATGANVLTF	TGTGCCAGCAGCGTAGCTACTGGGGCCAACGTCCTGACTTTC
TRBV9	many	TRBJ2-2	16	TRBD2	CASSVELAGVAGELFF	TGTGCCAGCAGCGTAGAACTAGCGGGAGTCGCCGGGGAGCTGTTTTTT
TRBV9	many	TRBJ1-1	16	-	CASSVGGGSMNTEAFF	TGTGCCAGCAGCGTAGGGGGAGGGTCTATGAACACTGAAGCTTTCTTT
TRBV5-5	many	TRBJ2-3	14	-	CASSLQGRTDTQYF	TGTGCCAGCAGCCTGCAGGGCCGCACAGATACGCAGTATTTT
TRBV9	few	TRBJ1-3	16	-	CASSPGTPSSGNTIYF	TGTGCCAGCAGCCCAGGGACTCCTAGCTCTGGAAACACCATATATTTT
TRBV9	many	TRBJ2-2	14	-	CASSSYPNTGELFF	TGTGCCAGCAGCTCATATCCGAACACCGGGGAGCTGTTTTTT
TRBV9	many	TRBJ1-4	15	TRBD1	CASSSRTGINEKLFF	TGTGCCAGCAGCTCCCGGACAGGTATTAATGAAAAACTGTTTTTT
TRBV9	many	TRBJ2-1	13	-	CASALDSYNEQFF	TGTGCCAGCGCCTTGGACAGCTACAATGAGCAGTTCTTC
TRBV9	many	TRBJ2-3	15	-	CASSVAAGNSDTQYF	TGTGCCAGCAGCGTGGCCGCCGGTAATTCAGATACGCAGTATTTT
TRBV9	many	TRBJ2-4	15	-	CASSVGVQGLGIQYF	TGTGCCAGCAGCGTGGGAGTTCAGGGACTGGGCATTCAGTACTTC
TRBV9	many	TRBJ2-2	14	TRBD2	CASSVRLAGGELFF	TGTGCCAGCAGCGTGAGACTAGCTGGCGGGGAGCTGTTTTTT
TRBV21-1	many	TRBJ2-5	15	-	CASSKADRDQETQYF	TGTGCCAGCAGCAAAGCCGACAGGGACCAAGAGACCCAGTACTTC
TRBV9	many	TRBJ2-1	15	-	CASSVDGFFRNEQFF	TGTGCCAGCAGCGTAGATGGTTTCTTCCGGAATGAGCAGTTCTTC
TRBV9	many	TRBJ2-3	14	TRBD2	CASSAGLSTDTQYF	TGTGCCAGCAGCGCGGGACTAAGCACAGATACGCAGTATTTT